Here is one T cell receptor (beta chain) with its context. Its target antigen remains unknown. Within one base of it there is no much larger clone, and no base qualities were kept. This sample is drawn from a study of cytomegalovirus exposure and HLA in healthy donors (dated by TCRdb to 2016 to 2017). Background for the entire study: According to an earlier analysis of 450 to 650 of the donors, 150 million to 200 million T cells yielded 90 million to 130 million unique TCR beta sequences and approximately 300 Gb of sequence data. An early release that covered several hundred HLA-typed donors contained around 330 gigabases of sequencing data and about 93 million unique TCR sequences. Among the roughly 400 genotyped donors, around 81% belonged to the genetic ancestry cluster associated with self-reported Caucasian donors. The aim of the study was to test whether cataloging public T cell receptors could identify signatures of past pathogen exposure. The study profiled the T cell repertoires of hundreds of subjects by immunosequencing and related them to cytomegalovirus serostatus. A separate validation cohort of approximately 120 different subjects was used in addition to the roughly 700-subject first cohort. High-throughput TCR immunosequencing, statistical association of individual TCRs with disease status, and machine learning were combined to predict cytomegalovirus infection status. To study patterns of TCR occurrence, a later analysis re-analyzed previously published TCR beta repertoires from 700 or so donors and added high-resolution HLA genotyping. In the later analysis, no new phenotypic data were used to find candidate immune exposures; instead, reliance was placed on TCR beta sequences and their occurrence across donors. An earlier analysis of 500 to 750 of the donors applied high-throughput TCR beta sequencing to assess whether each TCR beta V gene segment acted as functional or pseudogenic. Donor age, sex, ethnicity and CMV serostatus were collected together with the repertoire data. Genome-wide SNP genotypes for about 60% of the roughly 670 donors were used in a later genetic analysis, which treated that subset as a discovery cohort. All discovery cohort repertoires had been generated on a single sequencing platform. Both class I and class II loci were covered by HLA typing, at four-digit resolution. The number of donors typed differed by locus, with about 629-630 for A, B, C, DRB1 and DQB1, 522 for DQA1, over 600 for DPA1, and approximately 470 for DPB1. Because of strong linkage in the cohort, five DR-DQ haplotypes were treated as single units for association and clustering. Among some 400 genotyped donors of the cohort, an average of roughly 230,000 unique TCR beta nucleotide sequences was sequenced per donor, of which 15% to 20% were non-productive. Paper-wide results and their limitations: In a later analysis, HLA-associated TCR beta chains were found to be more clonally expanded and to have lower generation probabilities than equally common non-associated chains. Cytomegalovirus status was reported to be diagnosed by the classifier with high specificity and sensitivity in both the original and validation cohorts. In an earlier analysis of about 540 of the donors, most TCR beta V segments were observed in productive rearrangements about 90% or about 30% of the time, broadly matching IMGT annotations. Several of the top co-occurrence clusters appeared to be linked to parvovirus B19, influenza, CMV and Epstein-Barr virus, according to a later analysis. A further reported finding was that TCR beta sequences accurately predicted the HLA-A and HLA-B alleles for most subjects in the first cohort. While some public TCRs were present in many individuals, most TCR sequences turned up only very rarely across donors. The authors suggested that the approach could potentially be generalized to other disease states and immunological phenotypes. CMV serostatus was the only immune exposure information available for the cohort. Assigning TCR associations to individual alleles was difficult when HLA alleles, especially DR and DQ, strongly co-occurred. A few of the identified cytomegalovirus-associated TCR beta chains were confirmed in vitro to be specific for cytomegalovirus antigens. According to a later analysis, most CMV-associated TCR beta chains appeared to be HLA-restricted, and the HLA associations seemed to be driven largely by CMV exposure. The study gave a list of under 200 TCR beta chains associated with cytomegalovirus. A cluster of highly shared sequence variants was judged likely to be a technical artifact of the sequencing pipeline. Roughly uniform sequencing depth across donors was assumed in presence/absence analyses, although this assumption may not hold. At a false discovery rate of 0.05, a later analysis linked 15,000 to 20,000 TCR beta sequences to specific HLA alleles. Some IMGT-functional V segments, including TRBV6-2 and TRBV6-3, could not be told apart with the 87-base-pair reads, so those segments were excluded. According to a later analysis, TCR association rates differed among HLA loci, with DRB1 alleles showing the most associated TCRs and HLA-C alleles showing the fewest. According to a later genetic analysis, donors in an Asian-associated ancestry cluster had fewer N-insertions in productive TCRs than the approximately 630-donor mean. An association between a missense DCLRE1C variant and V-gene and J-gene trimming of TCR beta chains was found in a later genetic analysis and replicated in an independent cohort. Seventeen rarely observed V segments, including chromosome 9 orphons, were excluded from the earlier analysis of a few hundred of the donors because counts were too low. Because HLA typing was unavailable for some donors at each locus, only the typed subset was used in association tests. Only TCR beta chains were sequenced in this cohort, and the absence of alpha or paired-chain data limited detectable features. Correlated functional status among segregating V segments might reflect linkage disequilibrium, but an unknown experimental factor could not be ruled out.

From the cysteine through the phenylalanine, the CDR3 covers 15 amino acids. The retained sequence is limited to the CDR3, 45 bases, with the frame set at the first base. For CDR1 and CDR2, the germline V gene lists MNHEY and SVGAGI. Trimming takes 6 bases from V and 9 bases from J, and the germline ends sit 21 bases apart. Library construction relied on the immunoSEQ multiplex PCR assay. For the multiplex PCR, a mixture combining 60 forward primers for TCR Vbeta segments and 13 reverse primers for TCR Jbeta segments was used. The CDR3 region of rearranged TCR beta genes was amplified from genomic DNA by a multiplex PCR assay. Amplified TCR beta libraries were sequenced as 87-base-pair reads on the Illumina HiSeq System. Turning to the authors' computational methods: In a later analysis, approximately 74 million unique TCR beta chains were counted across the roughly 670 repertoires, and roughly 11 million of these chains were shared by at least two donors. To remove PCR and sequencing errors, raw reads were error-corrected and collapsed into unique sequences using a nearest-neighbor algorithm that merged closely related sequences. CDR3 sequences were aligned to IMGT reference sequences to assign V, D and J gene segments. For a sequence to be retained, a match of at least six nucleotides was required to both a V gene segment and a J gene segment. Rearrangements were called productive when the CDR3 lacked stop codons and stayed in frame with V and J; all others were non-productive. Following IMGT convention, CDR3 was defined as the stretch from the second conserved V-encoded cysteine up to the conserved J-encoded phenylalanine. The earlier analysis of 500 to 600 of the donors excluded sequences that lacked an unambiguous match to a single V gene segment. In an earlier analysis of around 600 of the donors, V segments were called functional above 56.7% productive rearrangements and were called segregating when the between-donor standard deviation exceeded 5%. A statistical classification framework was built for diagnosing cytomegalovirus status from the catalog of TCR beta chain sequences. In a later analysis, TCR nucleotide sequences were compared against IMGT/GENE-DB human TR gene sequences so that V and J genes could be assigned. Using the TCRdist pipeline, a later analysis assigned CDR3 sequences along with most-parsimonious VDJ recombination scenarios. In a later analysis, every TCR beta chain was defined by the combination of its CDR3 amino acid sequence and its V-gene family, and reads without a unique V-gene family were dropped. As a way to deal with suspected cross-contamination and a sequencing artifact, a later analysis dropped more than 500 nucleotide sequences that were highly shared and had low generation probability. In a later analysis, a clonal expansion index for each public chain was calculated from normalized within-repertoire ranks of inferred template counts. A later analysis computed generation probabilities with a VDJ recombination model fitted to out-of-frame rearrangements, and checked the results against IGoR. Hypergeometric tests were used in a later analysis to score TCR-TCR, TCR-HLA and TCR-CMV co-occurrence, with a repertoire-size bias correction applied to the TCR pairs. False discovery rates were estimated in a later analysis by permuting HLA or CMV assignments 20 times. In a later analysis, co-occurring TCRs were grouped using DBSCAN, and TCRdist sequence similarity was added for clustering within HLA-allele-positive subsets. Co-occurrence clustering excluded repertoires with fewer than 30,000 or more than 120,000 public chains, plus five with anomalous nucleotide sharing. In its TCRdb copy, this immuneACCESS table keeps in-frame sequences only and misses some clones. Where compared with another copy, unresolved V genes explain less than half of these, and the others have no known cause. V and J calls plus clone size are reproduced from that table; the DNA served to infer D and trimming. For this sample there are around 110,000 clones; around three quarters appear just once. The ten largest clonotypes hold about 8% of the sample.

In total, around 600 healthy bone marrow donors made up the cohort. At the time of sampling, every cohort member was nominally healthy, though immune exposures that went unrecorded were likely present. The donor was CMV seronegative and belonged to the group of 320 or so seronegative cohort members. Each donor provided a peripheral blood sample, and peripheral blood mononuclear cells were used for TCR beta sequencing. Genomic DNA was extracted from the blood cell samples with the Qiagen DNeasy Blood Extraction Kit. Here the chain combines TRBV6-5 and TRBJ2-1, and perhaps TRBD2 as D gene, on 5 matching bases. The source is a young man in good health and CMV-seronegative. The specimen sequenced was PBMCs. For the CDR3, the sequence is CASSPEAPGYGEQFF. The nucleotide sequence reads TGTGCCAGCAGCCCGGAAGCTCCGGGGTATGGTGAGCAGTTCTTC.